Here is one T cell receptor (beta chain) with its context. Its antigen is still unknown. Trimming shortened V by 4 bases and J by 10 bases, and 14 bases separated the two germline ends. Germline lookup yields CDR1 SQVTM and CDR2 ANQGSEA. CDR3 size: 12 residues. The sample belongs to a study of CD8+ T cells in alopecia areata. Study as a whole: Those patients who were treated received oral tofacitinib, which was given at 5 to 10 mg twice daily for moderate-to-severe alopecia areata.

Following RNA extraction, reverse transcription yielded cDNA that acted as the sequencing template. TCRdb keeps only in-frame clones here, not all; method: immunoSEQ multiplex PCR. The sample consists of some 200,000 clones, approximately 56% of them appearing once. Treatment reported: oral pan-JAK inhibitor, 5-10 mg twice daily. Obtained from alopecia areata patients were lesional scalp punch biopsies along with peripheral blood. Broader study findings: Tofacitinib produced a significant decrease in scalp clonality and in expanded CD8+ clones among the top 100.

The genes are TRBV29-1 and TRBJ2-1; D uncertain. Material: CD4+ T cells sorted from blood, obtained at week 4, from a patient treated with tofacitinib. This TCR was recovered from a human donor with alopecia areata. CDR3 protein: CSVGGFNTEQFF. The DNA of the CDR3 is TGCAGCGTTGGCGGATTCAATACCGAGCAGTTCTTC.